A single sample is the source of the 2 T cell receptor beta chains below, sequenced in a study of T cell repertoires in cytomegalovirus infection. These receptors are not linked to any known antigen. Each CDR3 protein is one row after TCRdb ran MiXCR on the reads. This sample yields hundreds of thousands of distinct CDR3 sequences, of which around 31% are seen a single time; more than 12% belongs to the top ten. Sequenced here: cultured CD8+ T cells from PBMCs, sampled from culture after CMV antigen stimulation. Receptors were obtained from a human donor in good health (CMV status not recorded). Some clones in this sample may be carry-over from other donors' samples.

The sample holds many counts of this clonotype. The V and J genes are TRBV7-6 and TRBJ2-5; D gene uncertain. Germline V lookup: CDR1 SGHVS, CDR2 FNYEAQ. The CDR3 is 15 amino acids. Trimming took 4 bases from V and 0 from J, leaving 12 bases between them. CDR3 sequence reads: CASSSDPGHQETQYF. CDR3 bases: TGTGCCAGCAGCTCCGACCCAGGACACCAAGAGACCCAGTACTTC.

This clonotype was picked up a small number of times. The chain recombines TRBV6-5 with TRBJ2-1; 8 bases map to TRBD2. CDR1 is MNHEY and CDR2 is SVGAGI in the germline V gene. V shed 7 bases, J shed 0 bases, and the junction held 8 bases outside the gene matches. The CDR3 length is 16 residues. In DNA form, the CDR3 reads TGTGCCAGCACCTGGACGGGGGGGAGCTCCTACAATGAGCAGTTCTTC. Protein sequence: CASTWTGGSSYNEQFF.